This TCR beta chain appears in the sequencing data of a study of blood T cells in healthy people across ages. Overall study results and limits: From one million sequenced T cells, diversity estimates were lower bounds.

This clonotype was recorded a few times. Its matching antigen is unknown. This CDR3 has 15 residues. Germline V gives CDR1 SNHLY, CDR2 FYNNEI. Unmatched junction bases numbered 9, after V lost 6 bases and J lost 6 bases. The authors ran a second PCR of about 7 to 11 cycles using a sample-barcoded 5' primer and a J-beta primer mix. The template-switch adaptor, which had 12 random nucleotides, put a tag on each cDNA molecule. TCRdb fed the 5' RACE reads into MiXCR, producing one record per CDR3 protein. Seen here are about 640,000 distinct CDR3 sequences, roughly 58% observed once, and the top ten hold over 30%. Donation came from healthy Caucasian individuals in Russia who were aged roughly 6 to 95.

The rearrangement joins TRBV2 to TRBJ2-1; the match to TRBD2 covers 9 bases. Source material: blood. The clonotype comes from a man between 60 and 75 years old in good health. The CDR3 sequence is CASSDRAGGVNEQFF. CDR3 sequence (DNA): TGTGCCAGCAGCGACCGCGCGGGGGGGGTCAATGAGCAGTTCTTC.